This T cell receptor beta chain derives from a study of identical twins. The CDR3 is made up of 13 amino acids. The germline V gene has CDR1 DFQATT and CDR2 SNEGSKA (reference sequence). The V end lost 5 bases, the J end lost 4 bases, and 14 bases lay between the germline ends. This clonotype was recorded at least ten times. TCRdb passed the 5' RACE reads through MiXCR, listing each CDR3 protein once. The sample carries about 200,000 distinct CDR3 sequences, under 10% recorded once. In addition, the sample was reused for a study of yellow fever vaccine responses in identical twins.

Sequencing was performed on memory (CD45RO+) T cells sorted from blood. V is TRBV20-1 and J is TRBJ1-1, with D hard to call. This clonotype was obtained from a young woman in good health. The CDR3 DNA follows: TGCAGTGCTCCCGGGCCGACCCGCACTGAAGCTTTCTTT. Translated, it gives CSAPGPTRTEAFF.